This record looks at one TCR beta chain sequence and its context. Compared with germline, one end of the junction differs, possibly owing to a read error. The record originates from a study of blood T cell repertoires in COVID-19. Study context: The cDNA or gDNA used as material had been derived from T cells, B-cell-depleted T cells, or PBMCs.

Germline V CDR1 and CDR2: SGDLS, YYNGEE. The CDR3 spans 14 residues. How the authors handled the data: Using reference gene primer amplification, nucleated cell counts were estimated. Repertoires were generated with immunoSEQ multiplex PCR, while TCRdb's copy carries only in-frame clones and drops some. V, J and clone size are taken as reported in that table, and D and trimming were inferred from the DNA itself. The data show approximately 61,000 clones, 65% to 80% seen once. The rearrangement uses TRBV9 and TRBJ1-2, with D hard to call. The source material was peripheral blood. The source of this sequence is a woman aged 70-85 years with acute or convalescent COVID-19. CDR3 loop: CASSPSPTNFGYTF. In nucleotides, the CDR3 is TGTGCCAGCAGCCCCTCCCCTACTAACTTTGGCTACACCTTC.